This TCR beta chain was observed in a study of shared clonotypes between healthy human individuals. Every subset's genomic DNA went evenly onto several immunoSEQ plates. The method was immunoSEQ multiplex PCR; TCRdb's version includes in-frame clones alone and lacks a portion of them. This sample carries nearly 500,000 clones, roughly four fifths of them seen once, and the ten largest clones take approximately 12%. Germline V gene data show CDR1 as MDHEN and CDR2 as SYDVKM. Trimming took off 6 bases at V and 1 base at J, with 9 bases between the two ends. The CDR3 runs 13 residues. The study drew its donors from healthy HIV-negative adults without recent acute infections or vaccinations. Adult Caucasians living in Nashville, Tennessee made up all of the donors.

The source material was PBMCs. The genes are TRBV28 and TRBJ2-5; weak D call: TRBD1 (5 bases). The source of this sequence is a woman aged 40 to 50 in good health. Some clones in this sample may be carry-over from other donors' samples. The CDR3 is CASRRQGQETQYF. DNA of the CDR3: TGTGCCAGCAGAAGGCAGGGCCAAGAGACCCAGTACTTC.